This is a list of T cell receptor beta chains from one sample in a study of T cell responses to AZD1222 COVID-19 vaccine. The table came from immunoSEQ multiplex PCR; TCRdb's copy has only in-frame clones and leaves some out. The data contain around 83,000 clones, 70% to 90% of them singletons. The sequencing used peripheral blood, collected on day 0 of AZD1222 vaccination. The receptors derive from an adult in good health. Each CDR3 is given with its conserved first and last residue. The D gene is left open where the match is weak. Clone size is shown for a subset of rows, as once, few, many or a class of expanded clone.

size,D,J,V,CDR3,DNA
.,.,TRBJ2-6,TRBV7-9,CASSPLDGYSVGANVLTF,TGTGCCAGCAGCCCTCTCGACGGTTACTCTGTGGGGGCCAACGTCCTGACTTTC
.,.,TRBJ1-2,TRBV25-1,CASSWGGFYGYTF,TGTGCCAGCAGTTGGGGGGGGTTCTATGGCTACACCTTC
.,.,TRBJ1-2,TRBV19,CASSLTANYGYTF,TGTGCCAGTAGTTTGACAGCTAACTATGGCTACACCTTC
.,TRBD2,TRBJ2-3,TRBV5-5,CASSQTSGSTDTQYF,TGTGCCAGCAGCCAGACTAGCGGTAGCACAGATACGCAGTATTTT
.,.,TRBJ2-3,TRBV7-6,CASTRLGGATDTQYF,TGTGCCAGCACCCGACTGGGTGGTGCGACAGATACGCAGTATTTT
few,TRBD2,TRBJ2-3,TRBV25-1,CASSDLSTSGLKDTQYF,TGTGCCAGCAGTGATCTCTCCACTAGCGGGCTAAAGGATACGCAGTATTTT
.,TRBD2,TRBJ2-5,TRBV7-2,CASSTRSGRTTGTQYF,TGTGCCAGCAGCACCCGGAGCGGGAGAACAACGGGGACCCAGTACTTC
.,TRBD1,TRBJ1-6,TRBV4-2,CASSQGTGLDSPLHF,TGTGCCAGCAGCCAAGGGACAGGTCTAGATTCACCCCTCCACTTT
.,.,TRBJ1-2,TRBV6-6,CASSPQAAPGGYTF,TGTGCCAGCAGTCCCCAGGCAGCGCCGGGCGGCTACACCTTC
.,.,TRBJ2-3,TRBV10-3,CAIGKASSTDTQYF,TGTGCCATCGGTAAGGCCAGTAGCACAGATACGCAGTATTTT
.,TRBD1,TRBJ1-5,TRBV6-6,CASSSPGDSLNQPQHF,TGTGCCAGCAGTTCCCCGGGGGACAGCCTCAATCAGCCCCAGCATTTT
.,TRBD2,TRBJ2-1,TRBV27,CASSPRGGALSYNEQFF,TGTGCCAGCAGTCCCCGGGGGGGGGCTCTCTCCTACAATGAGCAGTTCTTC
.,TRBD1,TRBJ2-2,TRBV9,CASSGPGQGLSGELFF,TGTGCCAGCAGCGGGCCGGGACAGGGGCTTTCCGGGGAGCTGTTTTTT
.,TRBD1,TRBJ1-1,TRBV5-1,CASSKQGRNTEAFF,TGCGCCAGCAGCAAACAGGGGCGGAACACTGAAGCTTTCTTT
.,.,TRBJ2-3,TRBV4-2,CASSQDGLASSTDTQYF,TGTGCCAGCAGCCAAGACGGGTTAGCGTCTAGCACAGATACGCAGTATTTT
.,TRBD2,TRBJ2-5,TRBV4-3,CASSQGNSGGQETQYF,TGCGCCAGCAGCCAAGGGAATAGCGGGGGGCAAGAGACCCAGTACTTC
once,.,TRBJ2-2,TRBV29-1,CSVESGGARTGELFF,TGCAGCGTTGAATCAGGGGGGGCGCGCACCGGGGAGCTGTTTTTT
.,TRBD1,TRBJ1-6,TRBV7-9,CASSFQGALNNSPLHF,TGTGCCAGCAGTTTTCAGGGGGCACTTAATAATTCACCCCTCCACTTT
.,TRBD2,TRBJ2-3,TRBV5-4,CASSLGLDSTDTQYF,TGTGCCAGCAGCCTGGGACTAGACTCCACAGATACGCAGTATTTT
.,.,TRBJ2-1,TRBV7-6,CASSLDSVLLNNEQFF,TGTGCCAGCAGCTTAGATTCCGTACTACTGAACAATGAGCAGTTCTTC
.,.,TRBJ2-5,TRBV6-1,CASSEWDYQETQYF,TGTGCCAGCAGTGAATGGGACTACCAAGAGACCCAGTACTTC
.,.,TRBJ1-2,TRBV18,CASSPQPGGYTF,TGTGCCAGCTCACCACAACCAGGGGGCTACACCTTC
.,.,TRBJ2-4,TRBV21-1,CASSPPGADIAKNIQYF,TGTGCCAGCAGCCCCCCCGGGGCAGACATAGCCAAAAACATTCAGTACTTC
.,.,TRBJ1-1,TRBV5-1,CASSLEGRRLNTEAFF,TGCGCCAGCAGCTTGGAGGGACGGAGACTGAACACTGAAGCTTTCTTT
.,.,TRBJ2-3,TRBV3-1/TRBV3-2,CASRSDTTSTDTQYF,TGTGCCAGCAGGTCCGACACAACTAGCACAGATACGCAGTATTTT
once,.,TRBJ2-1,TRBV19,CASTRNRGGNEQFF,TGTGCCAGTACTCGGAACAGGGGGGGGAATGAGCAGTTCTTC
.,TRBD2,TRBJ2-1,TRBV9,CASSGTSGDEANEQFF,TGTGCCAGCAGCGGGACTAGCGGGGACGAGGCCAATGAGCAGTTCTTC
.,.,TRBJ1-1,TRBV6-5,CASGGRYTEAFF,TGTGCCAGCGGCGGCCGGTACACTGAAGCTTTCTTT
few,TRBD2,TRBJ2-1,TRBV9,CASSPSGLAGRYNEQFF,TGTGCCAGCAGCCCCTCGGGACTAGCGGGACGTTACAATGAGCAGTTCTTC
.,.,TRBJ2-7,TRBV28,CASSPSRGSAYEQYF,TGTGCCAGCAGTCCCTCACGGGGTAGCGCCTACGAGCAGTACTTC
.,.,TRBJ2-1,TRBV27,CAISGPGYNEQFF,TGTGCCATCTCGGGACCGGGATACAATGAGCAGTTCTTC
.,.,TRBJ1-6,TRBV11-2,CASSLVGSPLHF,TGTGCCAGCAGCTTAGTAGGATCACCCCTCCACTTT
.,.,TRBJ1-2,TRBV6-5,CASNQQDAITRGNTF,TGTGCCAGCAACCAACAGGACGCTATCACGAGGGGGAACACCTTC
.,.,TRBJ2-6,TRBV7-2,CASSFVGSSGANVLTF,TGTGCCAGCAGCTTCGTGGGTAGCTCTGGGGCCAACGTCCTGACTTTC
few,.,TRBJ2-7,TRBV5-5,CASSFPTLRYEQYF,TGTGCCAGCAGCTTCCCCACCTTAAGGTACGAGCAGTACTTC
once,.,TRBJ1-1,TRBV19,CASSIVGDTEAFF,TGTGCCAGTAGTATAGTTGGGGATACTGAAGCTTTCTTT
.,.,TRBJ1-6,TRBV4-3,CASSQDMANFNSPLHF,TGCGCCAGCAGCCAAGATATGGCAAACTTTAATTCACCCCTCCACTTT
.,TRBD2,TRBJ2-2,TRBV28,CASRGTAGGAITGELFF,TGTGCCAGCAGAGGGACGGCGGGAGGGGCAATCACCGGGGAGCTGTTTTTT
once,.,TRBJ2-1,TRBV18,CASSPKVKDNEQFF,TGTGCCAGCTCACCAAAGGTAAAGGACAATGAGCAGTTCTTC
few,TRBD2,TRBJ2-7,TRBV20-1,CSASRVAGRYEQYF,TGCAGTGCTAGTCGGGTAGCGGGACGCTACGAGCAGTACTTC
.,.,TRBJ1-1,TRBV5-5,CASSPRGGDTEAFF,TGTGCCAGCAGCCCGAGGGGCGGTGACACTGAAGCTTTCTTT
.,.,TRBJ1-5,TRBV18,CASSPGASNQPQHF,TGTGCCAGCTCACCAGGGGCTAGCAATCAGCCCCAGCATTTT
.,.,TRBJ2-5,TRBV3-1/TRBV3-2,CASQRDLQETQYF,TGTGCCAGCCAACGGGACCTCCAAGAGACCCAGTACTTC
.,.,TRBJ1-1,TRBV6-5,CASSYSSHNTEAFF,TGTGCCAGCAGTTACTCGTCTCATAACACTGAAGCTTTCTTT